What follows are 20 T cell receptor beta chains derived from one specimen sequenced in a study of cytomegalovirus exposure and HLA in healthy donors. Amplification used 60 Vbeta primers and 13 Jbeta primers. The table came from immunoSEQ multiplex PCR; TCRdb's copy has only in-frame clones and leaves some out. Here the sample spans 200,000 or so clones, 82% being singletons. Input material: PBMCs. Every receptor here comes from a boy aged 2 to 10 in good health and CMV-seronegative.

V is TRBV4-3 and J is TRBJ1-1; unclear D gene. The CDR3 totals 13 residues. Trimming left V 1 base short and J 8 bases short, with 11 bases between. From germline, CDR1 is LGHNA and CDR2 YSLEER. DNA of the CDR3: TGCGCCAGCAGCCAAGTTTGGAGGGAGGAAGCTTTCTTT. It codes for CASSQVWREEAFF.

The chain combines TRBV4-1 with TRBJ1-5; weak D call: TRBD1 (5 bases). This CDR3 contains 16 residues. CDR1 and CDR2 from the germline V gene are MGHRA and YSYEKL. Trimming removed 1 base at V and 6 bases at J, with 16 bases between. CDR3 sequence: CASSQVVKGRGQPQHF. As DNA, the CDR3 is TGCGCCAGCAGCCAAGTCGTGAAGGGGCGCGGTCAGCCCCAGCATTTT.

This clone was counted a single time. The CDR3 coding sequence is TGTGCCAGCAGCTTCTTCGGGGGAGCCTTGTACAATGAGCAGTTCTTC. Its protein product is CASSFFGGALYNEQFF. The V gene is TRBV5-6, the J gene TRBJ2-1; weak D call: TRBD2 (6 bases). Per germline, CDR1 SGHDT and CDR2 YYEEEE. V was shortened by 2 bases and J by 4 bases, with 16 bases between the two germline ends. The CDR3 consists of 16 residues. Drawing the rest from reference TRBV5-6 and TRBJ2-1, the complete variable domain is DAGVTQSPTHLIKTRGQQVTLRCSPKSGHDTVSWYQQALGQGPQFIFQYYEEEERQRGNFPDRFSGHQFPNYSSELNVNALLLGDSALYLCASSFFGGALYNEQFFGPGTRLTVL.

V usage is TRBV10-3 and J usage is TRBJ1-3; no firm D call. V was trimmed by 7 bases and J by 2 bases, leaving 12 bases between them. CDR1 and CDR2 from the germline V gene are ENHRY and SYGVKD. This CDR3 has 14 residues. The CDR3 DNA follows: TGTGCCATCACCGAGGGTCGGACTGGAAACACCATATATTTT. Translation: CAITEGRTGNTIYF.

The gene calls are TRBV6-1 and TRBJ2-3; TRBD2 aligns across 9 bases. CDR1 MNHNS and CDR2 SASEGT come from the germline V gene. J lost 9 bases, V lost 0 bases, and 13 bases had no gene match. The CDR3 is 17 amino acids. CDR3 residues: CASSEADRGGGPRTQYF. CDR3 bases: TGTGCCAGCAGTGAAGCGGATCGCGGGGGGGGCCCGAGGACGCAGTATTTT.

J is TRBJ2-3 and V is TRBV14; a weak D match, TRBD1 (6 bases). The CDR3 consists of 20 residues. The germline V and J ends were trimmed by 0 bases and 0 bases, with 22 bases remaining between them. In germline, CDR1 is SGHDN, CDR2 FVKESK. CDR3 coding DNA: TGTGCCAGCAGCCAAGAGTGGGGGCCAGAGACAAAATCTAGCACAGATACGCAGTATTTT. Protein sequence: CASSQEWGPETKSSTDTQYF.

This chain links TRBV7-8 with TRBJ1-1, with 7 bases identical to TRBD1. Looked up from germline, CDR1 is SGHVS and CDR2 is FQNEAQ. The V and J ends lost 4 bases and 1 base, in that order; junction bases with no gene match: 6. The CDR3 runs to 15 residues. The CDR3 is CASSSLTGRNTEAFF. CDR3 DNA sequence: TGTGCCAGCAGCTCTCTGACAGGGAGGAACACTGAAGCTTTCTTT.

V and J are TRBV7-6 and TRBJ2-1, with 8 bases matching TRBD2. Unmatched junction bases numbered 4, after V lost 1 base and J lost 2 bases. This CDR3 contains 16 residues. The V gene's germline CDR1 is SGHVS and CDR2 FNYEAQ. DNA for the CDR3: TGTGCCAGCAGCTTAGACGGGGGGGCGCCCTACAATGAGCAGTTCTTC. Translation: CASSLDGGAPYNEQFF.

This sequence joins TRBV30 and TRBJ2-7; weak D call: TRBD1 (5 bases). The CDR3 consists of 13 residues. Between the trimmed V and J ends, which lost 7 bases and 1 base, there was a span of 14 bases. Germline assignment: CDR1 GTSNPN and CDR2 SVGIG (reference sequence). The CDR3, as DNA: TGTGCCTATTCAGGGTTTAGGTCCTACGAGCAGTACTTC. It codes for CAYSGFRSYEQYF.

V usage is TRBV4-2 and J usage is TRBJ2-3; 8 bases agree with TRBD2. CDR1 LGHNA and CDR2 YNFKEQ come from the germline V gene. V was clipped by 5 bases and J by 4 bases; unmatched bases: 14. This CDR3 spans 17 amino acids. The CDR3 coding sequence is TGTGCCAGCAGCAAAACTATCGGGGGGGCGGGGTCAGATACGCAGTATTTT. This translates into CASSKTIGGAGSDTQYF.

V and J are TRBV5-4 and TRBJ2-2; TRBD2 agrees at 11 bases. CDR1 and CDR2 from the germline V gene are SGHNT and YYREEE (reference sequence). The CDR3 totals 19 residues. The V segment lost 2 bases and the J segment 3 bases; nucleotides outside the gene matches: 12. The CDR3 nucleotides read TGTGCCAGCAGCTTTCTTTCAATTTTTAGCGGGGGGGACACCGGGGAGCTGTTTTTT. This encodes CASSFLSIFSGGDTGELFF.

This clone occurred once. The chain carries TRBV29-1 and TRBJ2-3; TRBD1 matches 9 bases. The junction had 12 bases not matched to a gene; V was cut back by 8 bases and J by 6 bases. CDR3 size: 14 residues. Germline V gene lookup returns CDR1 SQVTM and CDR2 ANQGSEA. The chain's CDR3 is CSLRGGQGPDTQYF. CDR3 bases: TGCAGCCTCCGAGGAGGACAGGGGCCGGATACGCAGTATTTT.

The chain combines TRBV19 with TRBJ2-3, with D possibly TRBD2 on 6 matching bases. Trimming removed 6 bases at V and 2 bases at J, with 15 bases between. Looked up from germline, CDR1 is LNHDA and CDR2 is SQIVND (reference sequence). The CDR3 is 15 amino acids. The CDR3 is CASSTGVHYTDTQYF. In DNA, the CDR3 is TGTGCCAGTAGCACGGGAGTTCACTACACAGATACGCAGTATTTT.

The chain couples TRBV7-3 to TRBJ2-1; TRBD2 is a possible D gene (5 bases). V lost 4 bases to trimming and J lost 6 bases, with 13 bases between them. The germline V gene has CDR1 SGHTA and CDR2 FQGTGA. CDR3 length: 14 residues. The CDR3 DNA follows: TGTGCCAGCAGCTCAATTGGGGAGCGCAATGAGCAGTTCTTC. Translating it yields CASSSIGERNEQFF.

This clone turned up a few times. The rearrangement links TRBV7-8 to TRBJ1-6; 7 bases fit TRBD1. This CDR3 has 15 residues. Germline-derived CDR1 and CDR2 are SGHVS and FQNEAQ. V gave up 4 bases and J gave up 2 bases; unmatched junction bases: 2. CDR3 DNA sequence: TGTGCCAGCAGCTCCGGACAGGCCTATAATTCACCCCTCCACTTT. Protein: CASSSGQAYNSPLHF.

This rearrangement joins TRBV11-3 to TRBJ1-2; D may be TRBD1 (6 bases). V lost 9 bases to trimming and J lost 1 base, with 18 bases between them. Germline CDR1 reads SGHNT; CDR2 reads YENEEA. The length of the CDR3 is 15 residues. Written as DNA, the CDR3 is TGTGCCAGGGGACACACTGGCAAGTTTAACTATGGCTACACCTTC. It codes for CARGHTGKFNYGYTF.

Only a few counts were recorded for this clone. This chain joins TRBV7-3 and TRBJ2-1, with 12 positions matching TRBD2. Germline V lookup: CDR1 SGHTA, CDR2 FQGTGA. V lost 6 bases, J lost 6 bases, and 6 bases stayed unmatched. The CDR3 is 15 amino acids. The CDR3 nucleotides read TGTGCCAGCAGTTCTACTAGCGGGGGGTTCAATGAGCAGTTCTTC. It is translated as CASSSTSGGFNEQFF.

The rearrangement uses TRBV5-1 and TRBJ2-5; D not certain. V lost 2 bases and J 1 base, leaving 9 bases between the germline ends. The CDR3 has 14 amino acids. CDR1 is SGHRS and CDR2 is YFSETQ in the germline V gene. The CDR3 DNA reads as TGCGCCAGCAGCTTCGCGGTAGGCCAAGAGACCCAGTACTTC. Its translation: CASSFAVGQETQYF.

The chain is built from TRBV4-3 and TRBJ1-2, with D perhaps matching TRBD1 (6 bases). The CDR3 is made up of 14 amino acids. V lost 0 bases to trimming and J lost 8 bases, with 13 bases between them. Germline-derived CDR1 and CDR2 are LGHNA and YSLEER. CDR3 DNA: TGCGCCAGCAGCCAAGAACCCTCCAGGGGAGGCTACACCTTC. Translating gives CASSQEPSRGGYTF.

The rearrangement uses TRBV7-8 and TRBJ2-1; D may be TRBD2 (5 bases). The CDR3 is 16 residues long. Per the germline V gene, CDR1 is SGHVS and CDR2 is FQNEAQ. V was pared by 2 bases and J by 1 base, with 12 bases between. CDR3 DNA: TGTGCCAGCAGCTTAAGGGCGGGTCTTTCCTACAATGAGCAGTTCTTC. Protein product: CASSLRAGLSYNEQFF. Filled out from reference TRBV7-8 and TRBJ2-1, the complete variable domain reads GAGVSQSPRYKVAKRGQDVALRCDPISGHVSLFWYQQALGQGPEFLTYFQNEAQLDKSGLPSDRFFAERPEGSVSTLKIQRTQQEDSAVYLCASSLRAGLSYNEQFFGPGTRLTVL.